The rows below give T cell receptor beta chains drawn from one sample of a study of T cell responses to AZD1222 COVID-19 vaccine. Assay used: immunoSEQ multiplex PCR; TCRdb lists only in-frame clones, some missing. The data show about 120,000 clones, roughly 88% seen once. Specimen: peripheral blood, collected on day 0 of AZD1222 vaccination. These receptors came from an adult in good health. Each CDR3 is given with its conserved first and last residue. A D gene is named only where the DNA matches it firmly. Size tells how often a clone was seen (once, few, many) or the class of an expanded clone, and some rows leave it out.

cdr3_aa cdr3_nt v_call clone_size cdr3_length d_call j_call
CASLGSFYGYTF TGTGCCAGCCTAGGGAGCTTCTATGGCTACACCTTC TRBV19 - 12 - TRBJ1-2
CASSQMEGPQHF TGTGCCAGCAGTCAAATGGAGGGACCCCAGCATTTT TRBV5-6 - 12 - TRBJ1-5
CASSQRRAYNEKLFF TGCGCCAGCAGTCAGAGGAGGGCATATAATGAAAAACTGTTTTTT TRBV23-1 - 15 - TRBJ1-4
CASRRDRMNTEAFF TGTGCCAGCAGACGGGACAGGATGAACACTGAAGCTTTCTTT TRBV11-1 once 14 TRBD1 TRBJ1-1
CASSLGPGNYGYTF TGCGCCAGCAGCTTGGGGCCAGGTAACTATGGCTACACCTTC TRBV5-1 few 14 - TRBJ1-2
CASSQEGIGNTIYF TGTGCCAGCAGCCAAGAAGGAATTGGAAACACCATATATTTT TRBV4-2 once 14 - TRBJ1-3
CATSSGVDSPLHF TGTGCCACCTCCAGCGGGGTCGATTCACCCCTCCACTTT TRBV10-3 - 13 - TRBJ1-6
CASSEAGPYEQYF TGTGCCAGCAGTGAAGCAGGGCCCTACGAGCAGTACTTC TRBV6-1 - 13 - TRBJ2-7
CASSLGDLLADTQYF TGCGCCAGCAGCTTGGGAGACCTCCTGGCAGATACGCAGTATTTT TRBV5-1 - 15 - TRBJ2-3
CASSRGEGRNYGYTF TGTGCCAGCTCTCGTGGGGAGGGGAGGAACTATGGCTACACCTTC TRBV18 - 15 - TRBJ1-2
CSVEDLSGTDTQYF TGCAGCGTTGAAGATCTTAGTGGCACAGATACGCAGTATTTT TRBV29-1 - 14 - TRBJ2-3
CATGLADYNEQFF TGTGCCACGGGACTAGCAGATTACAATGAGCAGTTCTTC TRBV2 - 13 TRBD2 TRBJ2-1
CASSWGQVNSPLHF TGTGCCAGCAGCTGGGGACAGGTTAATTCACCCCTCCACTTT TRBV7-2 - 14 TRBD1 TRBJ1-6
CASGSPYRGRPDTQYF TGTGCTAGTGGTTCGCCGTACAGGGGGCGCCCAGATACGCAGTATTTT TRBV12-5 - 16 TRBD1 TRBJ2-3
CAWTGTYEQYF TGTGCTTGGACAGGGACCTACGAGCAGTACTTC TRBV30 - 11 TRBD1 TRBJ2-7
CASSRMVRDTRSGELFF TGTGCCAGCTCACGCATGGTTCGGGACACTCGGTCCGGGGAGCTGTTTTTT TRBV18 - 17 - TRBJ2-2
CASSPLSSGYSYNEQFF TGTGCCAGCAGCCCACTCTCGTCCGGGTACTCCTACAATGAGCAGTTCTTC TRBV11-3 - 17 - TRBJ2-1
CASSIGGQTTDTQYF TGTGCCAGTAGTATCGGGGGACAGACCACAGATACGCAGTATTTT TRBV19 once 15 - TRBJ2-3
CASSSNNSPLHF TGTGCCAGCAGCTCGAATAATTCACCCCTCCACTTT TRBV11-3 - 12 - TRBJ1-6
CASRPPAASYEQYF TGCGCCAGCAGGCCCCCGGCGGCTTCCTACGAGCAGTACTTC TRBV5-1 - 14 - TRBJ2-7
CASSLVSGVNNEQFF TGCGCCAGCAGCTTGGTTAGCGGGGTCAACAATGAGCAGTTCTTC TRBV5-1 once 15 TRBD2 TRBJ2-1
CAWEDSQSGNTIYF TGTGCCTGGGAGGACTCACAATCTGGAAACACCATATATTTT TRBV30 - 14 - TRBJ1-3
CASSFSDSLYGYTF TGTGCCAGTAGTTTCTCGGACAGCCTCTATGGCTACACCTTC TRBV19 - 14 - TRBJ1-2
CASRNSAGSGANVLTF TGTGCCAGTAGGAATTCCGCGGGCTCTGGGGCCAACGTCCTGACTTTC TRBV19 - 16 - TRBJ2-6
CATASGSARYEQYF TGTGCCACCGCTTCGGGTAGCGCTCGCTACGAGCAGTACTTC TRBV6-5 - 14 - TRBJ2-7
CASSEQGAASPLHF TGTGCCAGCAGCGAACAGGGGGCGGCATCACCCCTCCACTTT TRBV7-9 few 14 TRBD1 TRBJ1-6
CASSHGTGEGEQFF TGTGCCAGCAGCCATGGGACAGGGGAAGGTGAGCAGTTCTTC TRBV7-3 - 14 TRBD1 TRBJ2-1
CASSSQGAEKLFF TGTGCCAGCAGCTCACAGGGGGCTGAAAAACTGTTTTTT TRBV7-9 - 13 TRBD1 TRBJ1-4
CASSRLAREQFF TGTGCCAGCAGCCGTCTAGCGCGGGAGCAGTTCTTC TRBV28 - 12 - TRBJ2-1
CATSAFETQYF TGTGCCACCAGTGCGTTTGAGACCCAGTACTTC TRBV24-1 - 11 - TRBJ2-5
CSAEGNYGYTF TGCAGCGCCGAGGGTAACTATGGCTACACCTTC TRBV29-1 - 11 - TRBJ1-2
CASSAQTGVGQPQHF TGCGCCAGCAGCGCCCAGACAGGGGTAGGACAGCCCCAGCATTTT TRBV5-1 - 15 TRBD1 TRBJ1-5
CASSLAPRSEAFF TGTGCCAGCAGCTTGGCCCCCCGCAGTGAAGCTTTCTTT TRBV5-6 - 13 - TRBJ1-1
CATSRENWGQSKFF TGTGCCACCAGCAGAGAAAATTGGGGACAGAGTAAGTTCTTC TRBV15 - 14 TRBD1 TRBJ2-1
CASSLIGLANSYNEQFF TGTGCCAGCAGTTTAATAGGACTAGCGAACTCCTACAATGAGCAGTTCTTC TRBV27 - 17 TRBD2 TRBJ2-1
CASSQEIGGNYGYTF TGCGCCAGCAGCCAAGAGATAGGGGGAAACTATGGCTACACCTTC TRBV4-3 - 15 - TRBJ1-2